These 17 T cell receptor beta chains came from one sample sequenced in a study of T cells expressing NK-cell markers. Each CDR3 protein gets one entry in TCRdb, which reprocessed the 5' RACE reads and gives no DNA. The sample holds 550,000 to 600,000 distinct CDR3 sequences. Material: blood T cells: a sorted CD56 or NKG2C T cell subset, CD4+ or CD8+ T cells, or bulk PBMC T cells (not recorded which). The receptors were sampled from a man younger than 35 in good health.

The chain links TRBV9 to TRBJ2-7. The germline V gene encodes CDR1 SGDLS and CDR2 YYNGEE. This CDR3 has 13 amino acids. The CDR3 spells CASSSTDGYEQYF.

The chain is built from TRBV18 and TRBJ1-5. This CDR3 contains 15 residues. Germline V gene lookup returns CDR1 KGHSH and CDR2 LQKENI. The CDR3 reads CASLQTVGGNQPQHF.

V is TRBV10-3 and J is TRBJ2-3. This CDR3 spans 16 amino acids. From germline, CDR1 is ENHRY and CDR2 SYGVKD. The CDR3 loop is CAISDVDRPSTDTQYF.

The V call is TRBV7-9, the J call TRBJ2-7; TCRdb gives TRBD1 as the D gene, but with no DNA this cannot be confirmed. The CDR3 spans 14 residues. Germline V gene sequence: CDR1 SEHNR, CDR2 FQNEAQ (reference sequence). The CDR3 sequence is CASSLSLRGDGQYF.

This rearrangement joins TRBV7-6 to TRBJ1-2. This CDR3 has 16 residues. Germline CDR1 SGHVS, CDR2 FNYEAQ. This chain's CDR3 is CASSLGGLAPNYGYTF.

The genes are TRBV20-1 and TRBJ2-3. This CDR3 contains 15 residues. CDR1 and CDR2 from the germline V gene are DFQATT and SNEGSKA (reference sequence). CDR3 in amino acids: CSARGLTASTDTQYF.

V gene TRBV30 combines with J gene TRBJ2-5; TCRdb outputs TRBD1, but without DNA this stays unchecked. This CDR3 region has 13 residues. CDR1 is GTSNPN, CDR2 SVGIG, per germline (reference sequence). The CDR3 loop reads CAWSVGAQETQYF. The full variable domain, in which reference TRBV30 and TRBJ2-5 provide the parts outside the CDR3, is SQTIHQWPATLVQPVGSPLSLECTVEGTSNPNLYWYRQAAGRGLQLLFYSVGIGQISSEVPQNLSASRPQDRQFILSSKKLLLSDSGFYLCAWSVGAQETQYFGPGTRLLVL.

V gene TRBV20-1 combines with J gene TRBJ2-7; TCRdb's assignment of TRBD2 cannot be checked, as there is no DNA. Germline CDR1 is DFQATT and CDR2 is SNEGSKA (reference sequence). The CDR3 totals 14 residues. The CDR3 reads CSARSKRESYEQYF.

The rearrangement uses TRBV24-1 and TRBJ2-1. The CDR3 contains 12 residues. Per germline, CDR1 KGHDR and CDR2 SFDVKD. This CDR3 is CATSATEGSQFF.

V is TRBV4-2 and J is TRBJ2-7; there is no DNA to check the TCRdb D call of TRBD1. This CDR3 region has 15 residues. The germline V gene encodes CDR1 LGHNA and CDR2 YNFKEQ. The CDR3 protein is CASSQDLALSYEQYF.

The V call is TRBV5-1, the J call TRBJ1-6. This CDR3 comprises 13 residues. Germline lookup yields CDR1 SGHRS and CDR2 YFSETQ. The CDR3 sequence: CASNRDPDSPLHF. The full variable domain, in which reference TRBV5-1 and TRBJ1-6 provide the parts outside the CDR3, is KAGVTQTPRYLIKTRGQQVTLSCSPISGHRSVSWYQQTPGQGLQFLFEYFSETQRNKGNFPGRFSGRQFSNSRSEMNVSTLELGDSALYLCASNRDPDSPLHFGNGTRLTVT.

The rearrangement joins TRBV9 to TRBJ2-5; checking the TCRdb D call of TRBD2 is not possible without DNA. The germline V gene has CDR1 SGDLS and CDR2 YYNGEE. The CDR3 totals 15 residues. The CDR3 here is CASSVSLAREETQYF. Filled out from reference TRBV9 and TRBJ2-5, the complete variable domain reads DSGVTQTPKHLITATGQRVTLRCSPRSGDLSVYWYQQSLDQGLQFLIQYYNGEERAKGNILERFSAQQFPDLHSELNLSSLELGDSALYFCASSVSLAREETQYFGPGTRLLVL.

The CDR3 sequence: CASSQGGAEQYF. The chain is built from TRBV4-2 and TRBJ2-7; absent DNA, TCRdb's TRBD1 call cannot be checked. The CDR3 loop spans 12 amino acids. Germline CDR1 reads LGHNA; CDR2 reads YNFKEQ.

V gene TRBV10-3 combines with J gene TRBJ2-3; the TCRdb D gene call, TRBD2, has no DNA to confirm it. Germline lookup yields CDR1 ENHRY and CDR2 SYGVKD. The CDR3 covers 16 residues. The CDR3 sequence is CAISESLSGKTDTQYF.

V is TRBV19 and J is TRBJ2-1; TCRdb's assignment of TRBD2 cannot be checked, as there is no DNA. The CDR3 is 14 residues long. Germline V lookup: CDR1 LNHDA, CDR2 SQIVND (reference sequence). The CDR3 loop reads CASSPRSGIGEQFF.

The chain uses TRBV20-1 and TRBJ2-3. CDR1 and CDR2 (germline): DFQATT, SNEGSKA (reference sequence). CDR3 length: 13 residues. The CDR3 region is CSAYLAGTDTQYF.

The chain is built from TRBV6-1 and TRBJ1-2; TCRdb names TRBD1, which stays unverified in the absence of DNA. Germline values: CDR1 MNHNS, CDR2 SASEGT. The CDR3 covers 14 residues. The CDR3: CASARAGSDYGYTF.